The rows below give T cell receptor beta chains drawn from one sample of a study of blood T cell repertoires in COVID-19. The method was immunoSEQ multiplex PCR; TCRdb's version includes in-frame clones alone and lacks a portion of them. The table records roughly 320,000 clones, around 90% of them present only once. The sequencing sample was made of peripheral blood. The receptors originated from a man aged 65 to 85 with acute or convalescent COVID-19. Each CDR3 is given with its conserved first and last residue. Each record gives: V gene, J gene, D gene, clone size, CDR3 DNA, CDR3 protein. The D gene is left open where the match is weak. Some rows mark clone size as missing; the rest say once, few, many or name a class of expanded clone.

>TRBV28|TRBJ1-1|TRBD1|.
TGTGCCAGCAGTTTTATTAGGACAGGGAAGGAACGGGGGACTGAAGCTTTCTTT
CASSFIRTGKERGTEAFF
>TRBV7-9|TRBJ1-5|.|few
TGTGCCAGCAGCCAGGAAGGGACACCGCCCCAGCATTTT
CASSQEGTPPQHF
>TRBV5-1|TRBJ2-2|.|.
TGCGCCAGCAGCTTGGCCGGAAGGGGCACCGGGGAGCTGTTTTTT
CASSLAGRGTGELFF
>TRBV29-1|TRBJ1-1|TRBD1|.
TGCAGCGGTACGGCCGGGACAGGGGGCACAGGGACTGAAGCTTTCTTT
CSGTAGTGGTGTEAFF
>TRBV25-1|TRBJ2-7|TRBD1|.
TGTGCCATACCGGGACAGGGTTCCTACGAGCAGTACTTC
CAIPGQGSYEQYF
>TRBV19|TRBJ1-3|.|.
TGTGCCAGTAGTATAAATGGGGACTTCTCTGGAAACACCATATATTTT
CASSINGDFSGNTIYF
>TRBV27|TRBJ2-1|TRBD1|.
TGTGCCAGCAGTTTCACGGGGACAGGGAAAGGCCGGGATGAGCAGTTCTTC
CASSFTGTGKGRDEQFF
>TRBV5-6|TRBJ1-1|.|.
TGTGCCAGCAGCTTGGTAGGGGAGGCAGAAGCTTTCTTT
CASSLVGEAEAFF
>TRBV6-2/TRBV6-3|TRBJ1-3|.|.
TGTGCCAGCAGCCTGTACAGCGGAGGAAACACCATATATTTT
CASSLYSGGNTIYF
>TRBV5-1|TRBJ2-3|.|.
TGCGCCAGCAGCTTACCTAGCCTAGCCGACTCCACAGATACGCAGTATTTT
CASSLPSLADSTDTQYF
>TRBV11-3|TRBJ2-2|TRBD1|.
TGTGCCAGCAGTTCAGGACAGGGTGAGACCGGGGAGCTGTTTTTT
CASSSGQGETGELFF
>TRBV5-4|TRBJ2-1|TRBD1|.
TGTGCCAGCAGCCCAAATCTGGACAGGGGGGGCGGGGAGCAGTTCTTC
CASSPNLDRGGGEQFF
>TRBV7-9|TRBJ1-1|.|.
TGTGCCAGCAGCCGAACCCTTGGGGAGGCTTTCTTT
CASSRTLGEAFF
>TRBV7-2|TRBJ2-5|TRBD1|few
TGTGCCAGCAGCTTAGTCCGGACAGGGGAAGAGACCCAGTACTTC
CASSLVRTGEETQYF
>TRBV7-8|TRBJ2-3|.|.
TGTGCCAGCAGTTTAGACGTGGGTCAGGGCACAGATACGCAGTATTTT
CASSLDVGQGTDTQYF
>TRBV10-3|TRBJ2-3|TRBD2|.
TGTGCCATCAGTGATATGACTAGCGGGGGGGCCACAGATACGCAGTATTTT
CAISDMTSGGATDTQYF
>TRBV7-2|TRBJ1-6|TRBD1|.
TGTGCCAGCAGCTCCCCGGACAGGGGGCCTTATAATTCACCCCTCCACTTT
CASSSPDRGPYNSPLHF
>TRBV7-2|TRBJ2-6|.|.
TGTGCCAGCAGCCCGACACTAGTTGGGGCCAACGTCCTGACTTTC
CASSPTLVGANVLTF
>TRBV29-1|TRBJ2-2|.|.
TGCAGCGTTGCTACTACAGGGCCCGGGGAGCTGTTTTTT
CSVATTGPGELFF
>TRBV14|TRBJ1-5|.|.
TGTGCCAGCAGCCAAGAGCACCCGGGGGTTAGCAATCAGCCCCAGCATTTT
CASSQEHPGVSNQPQHF
>TRBV3-1/TRBV3-2|TRBJ2-7|.|.
TGTGCCAGCAGCCAAGATCAGGGCTCCCTCGAGCAGTACTTC
CASSQDQGSLEQYF
>TRBV10-1|TRBJ1-1|.|.
TGCGCCAGCAGTCGGACAAGGGCCACTGAAGCTTTCTTT
CASSRTRATEAFF
>TRBV6-4|TRBJ2-3|.|.
TGTGCCAGCAGCTTAGCGGCGGGAGATACGCAGTATTTT
CASSLAAGDTQYF
>TRBV9|TRBJ2-5|TRBD2|.
TGTGCCAGCAGCGTAGCCCCACCCATCGGGACTAGCGGGGGTCAAGAGACCCAGTACTTC
CASSVAPPIGTSGGQETQYF
>TRBV6-2/TRBV6-3|TRBJ2-5|TRBD2|.
TGTGCCAGCAGTTACCCGAGGCAGCGGGGCAAACAAGAGACCCAGTACTTC
CASSYPRQRGKQETQYF
>TRBV5-6|TRBJ1-1|.|.
TGTGCCAGCAGCTTGGCTCGCGGTGGGGCTTTCTTT
CASSLARGGAFF
>TRBV28|TRBJ1-1|.|.
TGTGCCAGCAGTTCCCCCAGGTCCATGAACACTGAAGCTTTCTTT
CASSSPRSMNTEAFF
>TRBV5-8|TRBJ1-2|TRBD1|.
TGTGCCAGCAGCTCGGTCCTCGCCGGGACAGGGATTCAAGGCTACACCTTC
CASSSVLAGTGIQGYTF